This T cell receptor (beta chain) is drawn from a study of T cells in Graves' hyperthyroidism and ophthalmopathy. The sample holds a few counts of this clonotype. With V trimmed by 3 bases and J by 1 base, 3 bases remained unmatched. Germline values: CDR1 SGHRS, CDR2 YFSETQ. The CDR3 covers 18 residues. Amplification of TCR beta CDR3 regions used RNA as the template. HTBI primers were the set used in a first-round RT-PCR of the TCR CDR3. Each CDR3 protein is one row after TCRdb ran MiXCR on the multiplex PCR reads. Of around 600,000 distinct CDR3 sequences in the sample, 14% were seen once. The chain combines TRBV5-1 with TRBJ2-2, with 16 positions matching TRBD2. The sequence derives from a woman aged 18 to 35 with Graves' ophthalmopathy. Material: blood. The chain's CDR3 is CASSSGLAGGMNTGELFF. CDR3 DNA sequence: TGCGCCAGCAGCTCGGGACTAGCGGGAGGGATGAACACCGGGGAGCTGTTTTTT. The whole variable domain, remainder taken from reference TRBV5-1 and TRBJ2-2, is KAGVTQTPRYLIKTRGQQVTLSCSPISGHRSVSWYQQTPGQGLQFLFEYFSETQRNKGNFPGRFSGRQFSNSRSEMNVSTLELGDSALYLCASSSGLAGGMNTGELFFGEGSRLTVL.